This T cell receptor beta chain came from a study of T cell clusters in autoimmune cytopenias. Some 38,000 genome equivalents of blood DNA were amplified for TRB. Multiplex touch-down PCR amplified TRB using TRB-A and TRB-B pools in one tube. TCRdb reanalyzed the multiplex PCR reads and collapses them to one entry per CDR3 protein, without DNA. The table lists 600 or so distinct CDR3 sequences. The CDR3 is 16 amino acids. Germline CDR1 reads MNHEY; CDR2 reads SVGEGT. By frequency, this clonotype registers medium-sized. These same records also appear under a second study, on T cell repertoires in aging, cancer and after chemotherapy.

The clonotype originates from a human donor with an autoimmune cytopenia or autoimmune hepatitis (not recorded which). Sequenced sample: peripheral blood. This chain uses TRBV6-2 or TRBV6-3 with TRBJ2-5; the D call of TRBD2 rests on TCRdb alone, since no DNA is present to check it. The CDR3 loop reads CASSHPLGGYQETQYF.